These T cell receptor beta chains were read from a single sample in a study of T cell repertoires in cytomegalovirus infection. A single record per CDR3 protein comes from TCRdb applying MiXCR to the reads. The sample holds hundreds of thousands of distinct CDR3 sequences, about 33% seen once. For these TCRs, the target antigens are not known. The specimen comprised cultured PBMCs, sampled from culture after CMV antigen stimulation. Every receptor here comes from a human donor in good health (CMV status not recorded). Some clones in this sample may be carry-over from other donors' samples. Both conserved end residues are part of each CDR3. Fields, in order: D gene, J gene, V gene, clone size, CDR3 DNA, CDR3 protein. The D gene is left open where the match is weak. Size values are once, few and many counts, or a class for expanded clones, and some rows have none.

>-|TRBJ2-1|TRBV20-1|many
TGCAGTGCTTCACGTGTTACGCACTCCTACAATGAGCAGTTCTTC
CSASRVTHSYNEQFF
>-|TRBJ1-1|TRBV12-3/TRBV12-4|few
TGTGCCAGCAGTAAACTAAACACTGAAGCTTTCTTT
CASSKLNTEAFF
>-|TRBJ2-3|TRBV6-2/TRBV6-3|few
TGTGCCAGCAATTCCTGGGACACAGATACGCAGTATTTT
CASNSWDTDTQYF
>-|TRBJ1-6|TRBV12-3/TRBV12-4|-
TGTGCCAGCAGTTACAGGGTGAAGAATTCACCCCTCCACTTT
CASSYRVKNSPLHF
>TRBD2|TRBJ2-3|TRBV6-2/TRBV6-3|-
TGTGCCAGCAGTTACAGGCTAGCGGGAACCACAGATACGCAGTATTTT
CASSYRLAGTTDTQYF
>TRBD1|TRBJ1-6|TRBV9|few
TGTGCCAGCAGCGTGCTTGGGTCCGGGACAGGGGATTCACCCCTCCACTTT
CASSVLGSGTGDSPLHF
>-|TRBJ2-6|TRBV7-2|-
TGTGCCAGCAGACGAGACAGATCAGGGGCCAACGTCCTGACTTTC
CASRRDRSGANVLTF
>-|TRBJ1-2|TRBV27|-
TGTGCCAGCGGTTCCCTTTGGGTTGGGGACTATGGCTACACCTTC
CASGSLWVGDYGYTF
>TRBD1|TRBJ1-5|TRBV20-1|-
TGCAGTGCTAGAGCCTTACAGGGGACTGGATTTCAGCCCCAGCATTTT
CSARALQGTGFQPQHF
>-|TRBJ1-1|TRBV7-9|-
TGTGCCAGCAGCCAACCGGACCTCCAGGGCGCTGAAGCTTTCTTT
CASSQPDLQGAEAFF
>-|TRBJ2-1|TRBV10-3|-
TGTGCCATCAGTGACCTGACGGGCTCCTACAATGAGCAGTTCTTC
CAISDLTGSYNEQFF
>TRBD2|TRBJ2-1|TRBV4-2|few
TGTGCCAGCAGCGAAACTAGCGGGAGGGCCTATGAGCAGTTCTTC
CASSETSGRAYEQFF
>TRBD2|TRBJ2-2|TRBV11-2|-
TGTGCCAGCAGTCTCGGACTAGCGGGTCCCGGGGAGCTGTTTTTT
CASSLGLAGPGELFF
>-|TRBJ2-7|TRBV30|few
TGTGCCTGGAGTAAGCAGGTCTCCTACGAGCAGTACTTC
CAWSKQVSYEQYF
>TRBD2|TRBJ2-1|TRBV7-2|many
TGTGCCAGCAGAAAAAGGGGACTAGCGGACTACAATGAGCAGTTCTTC
CASRKRGLADYNEQFF
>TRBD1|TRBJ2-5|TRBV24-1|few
TGTGCCACCAGTGATGTAGGACGGGTGGGACAGCAAGAGACCCAGTACTTC
CATSDVGRVGQQETQYF
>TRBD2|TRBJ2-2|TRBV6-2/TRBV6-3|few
TGTGCCAGCAGACGCCATACCGGGACTACCAACACCGGGGAGCTGTTTTTT
CASRRHTGTTNTGELFF
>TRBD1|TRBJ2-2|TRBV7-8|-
TGTGCCAGCAGCCAGGGACAGGGTGTCACCGGGGAGCTGTTTTTT
CASSQGQGVTGELFF
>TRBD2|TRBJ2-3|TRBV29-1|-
TGCAGCGTTGCCGGGACTAGGCGCACAGATACGCAGTATTTT
CSVAGTRRTDTQYF
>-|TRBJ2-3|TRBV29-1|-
TGCAGCGTTGTCGGGCAGAAATACACAGATACGCAGTATTTT
CSVVGQKYTDTQYF
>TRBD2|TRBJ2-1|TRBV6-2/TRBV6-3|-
TGTGCCAGCAGGTTAGCGGGAACGCCCGTCAATGAGCAGTTCTTC
CASRLAGTPVNEQFF
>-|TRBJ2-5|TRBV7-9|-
TGTGCCAGCACGGGACCCGAAGAGACCCAGTACTTC
CASTGPEETQYF
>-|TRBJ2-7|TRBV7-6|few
TGTGCCAGCAGCCCCCTAGGCGAAGGGGCCTACGAGCAGTACTTC
CASSPLGEGAYEQYF
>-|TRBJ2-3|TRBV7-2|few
TGTGCCAGCAGCTTCAACACCCTCCGTGGAGATACGCAGTATTTT
CASSFNTLRGDTQYF
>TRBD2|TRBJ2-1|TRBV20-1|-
TGCAGTGCTAGAGATCTCGCGACTAGCGCTGCTAGATACAATGAGCAGTTCTTC
CSARDLATSAARYNEQFF
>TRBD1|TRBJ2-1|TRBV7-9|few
TGTGCCAGCAGCTCCCCCCCCGGGACAGATCCGGGCAATGAGCAGTTCTTC
CASSSPPGTDPGNEQFF
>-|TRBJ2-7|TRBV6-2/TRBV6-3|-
TGTGCCAGCAGTTACCGTACCGGTTGGAAGGAGCAGTACTTC
CASSYRTGWKEQYF
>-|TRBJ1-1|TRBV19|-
TGTGCCAGTAGTATAGTGGTTTCGGGGGGTAGCACTGAAGCTTTCTTT
CASSIVVSGGSTEAFF
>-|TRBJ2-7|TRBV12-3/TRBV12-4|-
TGTGCCAGCAGAATGAGCGCAGAAGGGGAGCAGTACTTC
CASRMSAEGEQYF
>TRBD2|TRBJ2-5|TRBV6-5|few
TGTGCCAGCAGTTACCTTAGCGGGGTCCAAGAGACCCAGTACTTC
CASSYLSGVQETQYF
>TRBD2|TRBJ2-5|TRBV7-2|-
TGTGCCAGCAGCTTAGACCTAGCGGAAGAGACCCAGTACTTC
CASSLDLAEETQYF
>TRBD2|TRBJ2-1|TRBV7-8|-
TGTGCCAGCAGCTCACCGGGACTAGCGGGCCGGGAGCAGTTCTTC
CASSSPGLAGREQFF
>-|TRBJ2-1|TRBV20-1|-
TGCAGTGCTAGAGATGAGCTTGAGCAGTTCTTC
CSARDELEQFF
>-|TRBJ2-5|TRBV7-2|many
TGTGCCAGCAGCTTTCAACAGGGACAAGAGACCCAGTACTTC
CASSFQQGQETQYF
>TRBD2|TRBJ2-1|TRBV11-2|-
TGTGCCAGCAGCTTAGGCTGGGGGGGTAATGAGCAGTTCTTC
CASSLGWGGNEQFF
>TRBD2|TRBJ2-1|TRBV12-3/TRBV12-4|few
TGTGCCAGCATAGGGAGGGGTGAGCAGTTCTTC
CASIGRGEQFF
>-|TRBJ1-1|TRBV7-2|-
TGTGCCAGCAGCTTAGTTAGGGGCGCTGAAGCTTTCTTT
CASSLVRGAEAFF
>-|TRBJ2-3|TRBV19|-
TGTGCCAGTAGTATAGAAGGAGGCAGCACAGATACGCAGTATTTT
CASSIEGGSTDTQYF
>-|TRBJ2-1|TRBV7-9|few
TGTGCCAGCAGCCTCAAAAAGGCGCGGGATTGGATTCGGGAGCAGTTCTTC
CASSLKKARDWIREQFF
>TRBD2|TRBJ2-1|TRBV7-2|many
TGTGCCAGCAGCCTCGATTATAGCGGGATTTTGACCGAGCAGTTCTTC
CASSLDYSGILTEQFF
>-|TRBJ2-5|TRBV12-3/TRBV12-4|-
TGTGCCAGCAGGCCGGGCTTTAAGAGGGAGACCCAGTACTTC
CASRPGFKRETQYF
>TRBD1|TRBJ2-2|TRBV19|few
TGTGCCAGTAAGGGACAGGGGAACACCGGGGAGCTGTTTTTT
CASKGQGNTGELFF
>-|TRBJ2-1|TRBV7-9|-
TGTGCCAGCAGCTGGGGGGCTAGTGGGGTCTACAATGAGCAGTTCTTC
CASSWGASGVYNEQFF
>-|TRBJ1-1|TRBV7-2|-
TGTGCCAGCAGCCCGGGAGAAGGAGCGAACACTGAAGCTTTCTTT
CASSPGEGANTEAFF
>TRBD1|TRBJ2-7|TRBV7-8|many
TGTGCCAGCAGCTTAGCGAGGGGACAGGGGGTCGAGCAGTACTTC
CASSLARGQGVEQYF
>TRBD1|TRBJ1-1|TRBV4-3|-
TGCGCCAGCAGCCAAAACAGGGGAGGCCCTGAAGCTTTCTTT
CASSQNRGGPEAFF
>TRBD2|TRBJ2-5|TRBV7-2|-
TGTGCCAGCAGACCCGGACTAGCGGGAGCGGAGACCCAGTACTTC
CASRPGLAGAETQYF
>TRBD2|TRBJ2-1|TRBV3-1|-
TGTGCCAGCAGCCAAGGGCTAGCGGGAGGACCTACGGATGAGCAGTTCTTC
CASSQGLAGGPTDEQFF
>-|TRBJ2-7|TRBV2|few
TGTGCCAGCAGTGAGGGGACCTCCTACGAGCAGTACTTC
CASSEGTSYEQYF
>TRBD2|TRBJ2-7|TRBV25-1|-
TGTGCCAGCAGTGTAGCGGGAGGGAACTACGAGCAGTACTTC
CASSVAGGNYEQYF
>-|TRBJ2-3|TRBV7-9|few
TGTGCCAGCACCGAATGGGGGGGCGCGACAGATACGCAGTATTTT
CASTEWGGATDTQYF
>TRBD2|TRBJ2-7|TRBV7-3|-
TGTGCCAGCAGCAGGACTAGCGGTCAGGACCCCCAGTACTTC
CASSRTSGQDPQYF
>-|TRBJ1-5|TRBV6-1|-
TGTGCCATCGATCTAGGGCCTTTCAATCAGCCCCAGCATTTT
CAIDLGPFNQPQHF